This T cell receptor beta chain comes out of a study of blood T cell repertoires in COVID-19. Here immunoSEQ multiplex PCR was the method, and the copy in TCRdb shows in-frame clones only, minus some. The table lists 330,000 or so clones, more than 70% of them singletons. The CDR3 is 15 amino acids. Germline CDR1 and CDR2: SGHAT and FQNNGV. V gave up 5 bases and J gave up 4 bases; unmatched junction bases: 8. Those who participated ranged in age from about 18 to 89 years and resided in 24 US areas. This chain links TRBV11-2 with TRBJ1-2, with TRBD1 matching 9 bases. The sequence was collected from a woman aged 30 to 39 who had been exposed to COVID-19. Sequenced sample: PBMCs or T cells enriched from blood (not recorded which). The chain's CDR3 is CASSPDGTGTYGYTF. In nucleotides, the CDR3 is TGTGCCAGCAGCCCAGACGGGACAGGGACCTATGGCTACACCTTC. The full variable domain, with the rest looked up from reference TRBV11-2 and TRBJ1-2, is EAGVAQSPRYKIIEKRQSVAFWCNPISGHATLYWYQQILGQGPKLLIQFQNNGVVDDSQLPKDRFSAERLKGVDSTLKIQPAKLEDSAVYLCASSPDGTGTYGYTFGSGTRLTVV.